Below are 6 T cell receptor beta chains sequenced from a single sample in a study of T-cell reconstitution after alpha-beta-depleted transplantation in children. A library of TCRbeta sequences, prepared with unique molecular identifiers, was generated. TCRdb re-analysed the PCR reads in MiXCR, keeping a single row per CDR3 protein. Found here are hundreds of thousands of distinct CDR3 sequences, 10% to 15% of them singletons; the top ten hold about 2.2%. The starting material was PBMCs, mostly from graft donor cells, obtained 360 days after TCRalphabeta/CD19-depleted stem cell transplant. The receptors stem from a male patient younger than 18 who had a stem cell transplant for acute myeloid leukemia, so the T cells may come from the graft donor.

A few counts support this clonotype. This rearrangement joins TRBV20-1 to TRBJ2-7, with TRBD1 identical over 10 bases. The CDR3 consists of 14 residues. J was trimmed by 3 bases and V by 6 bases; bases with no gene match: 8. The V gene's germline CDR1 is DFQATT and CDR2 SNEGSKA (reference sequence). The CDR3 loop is CSADRDRGSYEQYF. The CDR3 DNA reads TGCAGTGCCGACCGGGACAGGGGAAGCTACGAGCAGTACTTC.

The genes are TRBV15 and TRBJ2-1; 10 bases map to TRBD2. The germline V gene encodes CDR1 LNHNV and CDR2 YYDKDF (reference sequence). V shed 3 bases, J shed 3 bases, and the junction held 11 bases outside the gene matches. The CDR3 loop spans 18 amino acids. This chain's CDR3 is CATSRARTSGLLYNEQFF. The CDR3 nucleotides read TGTGCCACCAGCAGGGCCAGGACTAGCGGACTACTCTACAATGAGCAGTTCTTC.

In DNA form, the CDR3 reads TGTGCCAGCAGTAGACCACAGGGGGCGATAGACAATGAGCAGTTCTTC. Protein product: CASSRPQGAIDNEQFF. This chain links TRBV27 with TRBJ2-1; 9 bases match TRBD1. Looked up from germline, CDR1 is MNHEY and CDR2 is SMNVEV (reference sequence). V was clipped by 5 bases and J by 5 bases; unmatched bases: 10. The CDR3 consists of 16 residues.

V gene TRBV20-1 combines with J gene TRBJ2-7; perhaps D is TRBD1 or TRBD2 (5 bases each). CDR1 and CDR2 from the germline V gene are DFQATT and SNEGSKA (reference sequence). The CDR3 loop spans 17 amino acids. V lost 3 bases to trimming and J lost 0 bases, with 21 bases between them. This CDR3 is CSARASPGRGHSYEQYF. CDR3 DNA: TGCAGTGCTAGGGCCTCTCCGGGGCGAGGCCACTCCTACGAGCAGTACTTC.

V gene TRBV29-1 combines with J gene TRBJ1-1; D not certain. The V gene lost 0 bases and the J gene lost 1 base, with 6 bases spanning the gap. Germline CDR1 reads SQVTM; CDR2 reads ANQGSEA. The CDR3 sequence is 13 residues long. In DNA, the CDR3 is TGCAGCGTTGAAGATTCAGAGAACACTGAAGCTTTCTTT. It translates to CSVEDSENTEAFF.

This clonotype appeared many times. CDR3 nucleotides: TGTGCCACCGACTGGGGGAATGAGCAGTTCTTC. It translates to CATDWGNEQFF. The V gene is TRBV19, the J gene TRBJ2-1; either TRBD1 or TRBD2 may supply D (5 bases each). Per the germline V gene, CDR1 is LNHDA and CDR2 is SQIVND (reference sequence). Trimming cost V 10 bases and J 7 bases, with 11 bases left between them. The CDR3 is 11 residues long.